These 13 T cell receptor beta chains originate from one sample sequenced in a study of T cell clonotyping in hematopoietic cell transplantation. Time point noted: recipient sample about 28 days before transplant, after cytoreduction. Sequenced by immunoSEQ multiplex PCR; TCRdb stores in-frame clones only, minus some. Here the sample spans approximately 19,000 clones, around 86% being singletons. Sequenced material: peripheral blood mononuclear cells, taken before stem cell transplant. These receptors came from a man between 50 and 59 years old with acute myeloid leukemia. Some clones in this sample may be carry-over from other donors' samples.

V gene TRBV5-1 combines with J gene TRBJ2-2; no clear D. This CDR3 comprises 14 residues. Germline CDR1 SGHRS, CDR2 YFSETQ. Trimming took off 2 bases at V and 2 bases at J, with 7 bases between the two ends. The CDR3 nucleotides read TGCGCCAGCAGCTTTCAACAAAACACCGGGGAGCTGTTTTTT. It codes for CASSFQQNTGELFF.

This clone has more than one count but fewer than ten. The chain couples TRBV28 to TRBJ1-2; tentatively, D is TRBD1 (6 bases). The CDR3 consists of 14 residues. V was trimmed by 3 bases and J by 4 bases, leaving 12 bases between them. Germline V gene data show CDR1 as MDHEN and CDR2 as SYDVKM. CDR3 protein: CASSFVGALYGYTF. Here the CDR3 DNA reads TGTGCCAGCAGTTTCGTGGGGGCGCTCTATGGCTACACCTTC.

CDR3 DNA sequence: TGTGCCAGCAGCCTCGGGGGGGCCGTGACAGATACGCAGTATTTT. Translated: CASSLGGAVTDTQYF. This chain connects TRBV27 to TRBJ2-3; 8 bases are a match to TRBD2. V was pared by 6 bases and J by 3 bases, with 8 bases of the junction left unmatched. CDR3 size: 15 residues. Germline-derived CDR1 and CDR2 are MNHEY and SMNVEV (reference sequence).

Only one count was recorded for this clone. This rearrangement joins TRBV6-5 to TRBJ2-5, with D uncertain. CDR1 and CDR2 from the germline V gene are MNHEY and SVGAGI. CDR3 length: 13 amino acids. Trimming stripped 4 bases from V and 5 bases from J, with 11 bases between. The CDR3 region is CASSSRWLETQYF. In nucleotides, the CDR3 is TGTGCCAGCAGTTCCAGGTGGCTTGAGACCCAGTACTTC.

The count of this clone is one. The V and J genes are TRBV9 and TRBJ1-2; D ambiguous. Germline loops: CDR1 SGDLS, CDR2 YYNGEE. The CDR3 loop spans 14 amino acids. V shed 0 bases and J shed 4 bases, with 10 bases lying between them. CDR3 nucleotide sequence: TGTGCCAGCAGCGTAGGATCTGAGCTCTATGGCTACACCTTC. Translation: CASSVGSELYGYTF.

The V call is TRBV28, the J call TRBJ1-5; 8 bases are a match to TRBD1. This CDR3 contains 16 residues. Germline V lookup: CDR1 MDHEN, CDR2 SYDVKM. The ends lost 6 bases at V and 2 bases at J; junction bases unmatched: 9. The CDR3 sequence is CASSRDRGGGNQPQHF. In DNA, the CDR3 is TGTGCCAGCAGCCGCGACAGGGGTGGCGGCAATCAGCCCCAGCATTTT.

The V and J genes are TRBV13 and TRBJ1-1, with a tentative D call TRBD1 (5 bases). This CDR3 spans 16 amino acids. The V gene's germline CDR1 is PRHDT and CDR2 FYEKMQ (reference sequence). Trimming took 4 bases from V and 0 from J, leaving 15 bases between them. CDR3 DNA: TGTGCCAGCAGCTCAGGGACTTACCTCATGAACACTGAAGCTTTCTTT. This sequence encodes CASSSGTYLMNTEAFF.

The V gene is TRBV11-2, the J gene TRBJ1-4; 8 positions match TRBD1. The CDR3 consists of 17 residues. Germline V gene data show CDR1 as SGHAT and CDR2 as FQNNGV. With 6 bases clipped from V and 0 bases from J, the junction kept 9 bases outside the gene matches. DNA for the CDR3: TGTGCCAGCAGTCCGGGACAGGTGTTCGCAACTAATGAAAAACTGTTTTTT. Encoded protein: CASSPGQVFATNEKLFF.

J is TRBJ1-2 and V is TRBV10-3; D is unclear. This CDR3 has 15 amino acids. The V gene's germline CDR1 is ENHRY and CDR2 SYGVKD. Trimming stripped 3 bases from V and 7 bases from J, with 18 bases between. The CDR3 is CAISELQKGSGGYTF. CDR3 in DNA: TGTGCCATCAGTGAACTACAGAAGGGTAGCGGTGGCTACACCTTC.

J is TRBJ2-1 and V is TRBV5-1, with TRBD1 matching 9 bases. Trimming at V came to 4 bases and at J to 7 bases, leaving 3 bases not matched to a gene. The germline CDR1 and CDR2 sequences are SGHRS and YFSETQ. This CDR3 has 13 residues. The DNA for the CDR3 is TGCGCCAGCAGCCCCGGACAGGGGAATGAGCAGTTCTTC. As protein: CASSPGQGNEQFF.

This chain joins TRBV7-9 and TRBJ1-2; 12 bases line up with TRBD1. Trimming removed 3 bases from V and 8 bases from J; junction bases left unmatched: 7. The CDR3 runs to 15 residues. Germline CDR1 and CDR2: SEHNR and FQNEAQ (reference sequence). The CDR3 bases are TGTGCCAGCAGCTTCGGGGGACAGGGGGCGGGCGGCTACACCTTC. Its protein is CASSFGGQGAGGYTF.

The J gene is TRBJ1-1, the V gene TRBV9, with D unclear. The germline gives CDR1 SGDLS, CDR2 YYNGEE. V was trimmed by 0 bases and J by 6 bases, leaving 9 bases between them. This CDR3 contains 13 residues. CDR3 protein: CASSVEGLSEAFF. In nucleotides, the CDR3 is TGTGCCAGCAGCGTAGAGGGTTTGTCTGAAGCTTTCTTT.

The rearrangement joins TRBV11-3 to TRBJ1-1, with D possibly TRBD1 on 5 matching bases. The CDR3 runs 14 residues. Trimming removed 3 bases from V and 1 base from J, with 9 bases in between. Germline loops: CDR1 SGHNT, CDR2 YENEEA. CDR3 residues: CASSLTVANTEAFF. The CDR3 DNA sequence: TGTGCCAGCAGCTTGACAGTGGCGAACACTGAAGCTTTCTTT.